This TCR beta chain derives from a study of blood T cell repertoires in COVID-19. As for the study in general: COVID-19 samples collected from the United States, Italy and Spain covered acute and convalescent phases. The cDNA or gDNA used as material had been derived from T cells, B-cell-depleted T cells, or PBMCs.

How the authors handled the data: Amplification of reference gene primers provided the estimated nucleated cell counts. The protocol was immunoSEQ multiplex PCR, while the TCRdb copy is restricted to in-frame clones and leaves out a portion. The V and J calls and clone size are taken from that table; D and trimming were inferred from the DNA. Here the sample spans about 110,000 clones, approximately 90% being singletons. The sample holds a few counts of this clone. With V trimmed by 3 bases and J by 6 bases, 9 bases remained unmatched. Germline assignment: CDR1 KGHSH and CDR2 LQKENI. The CDR3 covers 17 residues.

The chain couples TRBV18 to TRBJ2-1, with 12 bases that match TRBD2. The clonotype originates from a woman aged 45-59 years with acute or convalescent COVID-19. What was sequenced was peripheral blood. CDR3 bases: TGTGCCAGCTCACCCAATCCGGGACTAGCGGGTCTCAATGAGCAGTTCTTC. Its protein is CASSPNPGLAGLNEQFF.